The source of this TCR beta chain is a study of control samples from healthy donors and cancer patients. This CDR3 is 17 amino acids long. V was cut by 3 bases and J by 0 bases, with 12 bases left in between. The germline gives CDR1 MDHEN, CDR2 SYDVKM. In this sample, this clone turned up once. Assay used: immunoSEQ multiplex PCR; TCRdb lists only in-frame clones, some missing. Found here are 150,000 to 180,000 clones, 85% to 95% of them singletons; the top ten hold 5% to 6.5%. This chain uses TRBV28 with TRBJ2-6; perhaps TRBD1 as D (5 bases). The source of this sequence is a middle-aged man in good health. The sample was blood. The CDR3 bases are TGTGCCAGCAGTTTGTGGGGCATGAGCTCTGGGGCCAACGTCCTGACTTTC. Its protein product is CASSLWGMSSGANVLTF.